Below, 31 T cell receptor beta chains from the same sample are listed, as sequenced in a study of T cell clonotyping in hematopoietic cell transplantation. Method: immunoSEQ multiplex PCR; TCRdb's copy keeps in-frame clones and lacks some. The repertoire holds over 10,000 clones, with over 75% as singletons. Material for sequencing was peripheral blood mononuclear cells. Source of these receptors: a man aged 25-45 years in good health. Some clones in this sample may be carry-over from other donors' samples.

This clone has just one count. This chain uses TRBV29-1 with TRBJ1-2, with D maybe TRBD1 (5 bases). Germline V gene lookup returns CDR1 SQVTM and CDR2 ANQGSEA. This CDR3 region has 13 residues. Trimming cost V 7 bases and J 8 bases, with 20 bases left between them. CDR3 amino acids: CSASPQGLEGYTF. Here the CDR3 DNA reads TGCAGCGCCTCACCTCAGGGTTTGGAGGGCTACACCTTC. The full variable domain, in which reference TRBV29-1 and TRBJ1-2 provide the parts outside the CDR3, is SAVISQKPSRDICQRGTSLTIQCQVDSQVTMMFWYRQQPGQSLTLIATANQGSEATYESGFVIDKFPISRPNLTFSTLTVSNMSPEDSSIYLCSASPQGLEGYTFGSGTRLTVV.

The rearrangement uses TRBV11-2 and TRBJ2-1; no reliable D call. Germline V CDR1 and CDR2: SGHAT, FQNNGV. This CDR3 spans 13 amino acids. Trimming removed 5 bases at V and 1 base at J, with 6 bases between. This CDR3 reads CASSALSYNEQFF. DNA for the CDR3: TGTGCCAGCAGCGCCCTGTCCTACAATGAGCAGTTCTTC.

The V gene is TRBV6-5, the J gene TRBJ1-1, with 9 bases aligning to TRBD1. The CDR3 is made up of 14 amino acids. CDR1 and CDR2 from the germline V gene are MNHEY and SVGAGI. The trim removed 2 bases at V and 5 bases at J, leaving 3 bases unmatched. The CDR3 sequence is CASSYIQGATEAFF. The CDR3 nucleotides read TGTGCCAGCAGTTACATACAGGGGGCGACTGAAGCTTTCTTT.

The gene calls are TRBV6-5 and TRBJ1-2; the D gene is possibly TRBD1 (5 bases). The CDR3 contains 12 residues. Trimming cost V 5 bases and J 8 bases, with 12 bases left between them. The V gene's germline CDR1 is MNHEY and CDR2 SVGAGI. The CDR3 spells CASSTGTRGYTF. The CDR3 DNA follows: TGTGCCAGCAGTACGGGGACGAGGGGCTACACCTTC.

The chain links TRBV25-1 to TRBJ1-5; possibly TRBD1 for D (5 bases). The CDR3 contains 16 residues. Germline V gene sequence: CDR1 MGHDK, CDR2 SYGVNS. V shed 6 bases and J shed 0 bases, with 15 bases lying between them. In nucleotides, the CDR3 is TGTGCCAGCAGCCCCGCCGGGACGGGTAGCAATCAGCCCCAGCATTTT. The encoded protein is CASSPAGTGSNQPQHF.

The chain combines TRBV6-5 with TRBJ2-5; 7 bases are shared with TRBD2. Germline assignment: CDR1 MNHEY and CDR2 SVGAGI. The J segment lost 5 bases and the V segment lost 6 bases, leaving 12 bases of the junction unmatched. The CDR3 runs 15 residues. CDR3 coding DNA: TGTGCCAGCAGCCTCCTCAGCGGGGAGGGTGAGACCCAGTACTTC. As protein: CASSLLSGEGETQYF.

V and J are TRBV5-5 and TRBJ1-6, with D unclear. Trimming took off 2 bases at V and 0 bases at J, with 12 bases between the two ends. Per the germline V gene, CDR1 is SGHKS and CDR2 is YYEKEE (reference sequence). The CDR3 is 17 residues long. DNA for the CDR3: TGTGCCAGCAGCTTCGGAGGAGCAAGCTCCTATAATTCACCCCTCCACTTT. Residues: CASSFGGASSYNSPLHF.

This rearrangement joins TRBV2 to TRBJ1-2; D uncertain. Trimming shortened V by 3 bases and J by 2 bases, and 7 bases separated the two germline ends. The V gene's germline CDR1 is SNHLY and CDR2 FYNNEI. This CDR3 comprises 13 residues. The CDR3 spells CASSELRNYGYTF. The CDR3 nucleotides are TGTGCCAGCAGTGAGCTAAGAAACTATGGCTACACCTTC.

V gene TRBV30 combines with J gene TRBJ2-7, with 7 bases fitting TRBD2. After removal of 6 bases from V and 0 bases from J, the junction contained 5 bases not matched to a gene. CDR1 is GTSNPN and CDR2 is SVGIG in the germline V gene (reference sequence). This CDR3 is built from 13 residues. Here the CDR3 reads CACNGGSSYEQYF. CDR3 coding DNA: TGTGCCTGCAACGGCGGGAGCTCCTACGAGCAGTACTTC. Together with reference TRBV30 and TRBJ2-7, the CDR3 gives the full variable domain: SQTIHQWPATLVQPVGSPLSLECTVEGTSNPNLYWYRQAAGRGLQLLFYSVGIGQISSEVPQNLSASRPQDRQFILSSKKLLLSDSGFYLCACNGGSSYEQYFGPGTRLTVT.

The gene calls are TRBV25-1 and TRBJ2-1; no clear D. The germline V and J ends were trimmed by 1 base and 6 bases, with 7 bases remaining between them. The CDR3 spans 13 residues. Germline loops: CDR1 MGHDK, CDR2 SYGVNS. The CDR3 sequence is CASSEWTLNEQFF. The CDR3 DNA reads TGTGCCAGCAGTGAATGGACCCTCAATGAGCAGTTCTTC.

In DNA, the CDR3 is TGTGCCAGCAGCGAATGGGTCACTGAAGCTTTCTTT. Its protein is CASSEWVTEAFF. The rearrangement joins TRBV6-1 to TRBJ1-1; no definite D call. The CDR3 length is 12 residues. Trimming took off 6 bases at V and 4 bases at J, with 9 bases between the two ends. The V gene's germline CDR1 is MNHNS and CDR2 SASEGT.

The V and J genes are TRBV30 and TRBJ1-4; weak D call: TRBD1 (5 bases). Per germline, CDR1 GTSNPN and CDR2 SVGIG (reference sequence). With 1 base removed from V and 9 bases from J, the gap between germline ends came to 12 bases. There are 13 residues in the CDR3. CDR3: CAWSGDAGKKLFF. The CDR3 region has the DNA TGTGCCTGGAGTGGGGACGCTGGTAAAAAACTGTTTTTT.

J is TRBJ1-5 and V is TRBV2, with 8 nucleotides matching TRBD1. J was trimmed by 7 bases and V by 5 bases; bases with no gene match: 10. This CDR3 is 15 amino acids long. CDR1 is SNHLY and CDR2 is FYNNEI in the germline V gene. The CDR3 here is CASSRDRQTKQPQHF. CDR3 bases: TGTGCCAGCAGTCGGGACAGGCAGACCAAACAGCCCCAGCATTTT.

V gene TRBV9 combines with J gene TRBJ1-2; 9 nucleotides match TRBD1. Germline lookup yields CDR1 SGDLS and CDR2 YYNGEE. V dropped 4 bases and J dropped 8; count of bases not matched to a gene: 3. This CDR3 is built from 12 residues. The CDR3 region is CASSLGQGGYTF. The CDR3 nucleotides read TGTGCCAGCAGCTTGGGACAGGGCGGCTACACCTTC.

J is TRBJ2-2 and V is TRBV10-3; TRBD1 aligns across 8 bases. This CDR3 region has 14 residues. V lost 6 bases and J lost 4; bases outside the gene matches: 4. Per the germline V gene, CDR1 is ENHRY and CDR2 is SYGVKD. In DNA, the CDR3 is TGTGCCATCAGCCCAACAGGGGGCACCGGGGAGCTGTTTTTT. Translated, it gives CAISPTGGTGELFF.

Written as DNA, the CDR3 is TGTGCCAGTAGTGCGAGGGGGATTTACTACGAGCAGTACTTC. This gives the protein CASSARGIYYEQYF. The V gene is TRBV19, the J gene TRBJ2-7; tentative D call: TRBD1 (6 bases). The V end was cut by 5 bases, the J end by 3 bases, with 14 bases between. Looked up from germline, CDR1 is LNHDA and CDR2 is SQIVND (reference sequence). The CDR3 totals 14 residues.

This chain joins TRBV29-1 and TRBJ2-2; D might be TRBD1 (5 bases). V was pared by 4 bases and J by 4 bases, with 16 bases between. Germline CDR1 is SQVTM and CDR2 is ANQGSEA. The CDR3 sequence is 15 residues long. The CDR3 sequence: CSVGWWQGATGELFF. CDR3 nucleotide sequence: TGCAGCGTTGGGTGGTGGCAGGGTGCCACCGGGGAGCTGTTTTTT.

The chain combines TRBV6-5 with TRBJ1-1; 8 bases are a match to TRBD1. The V segment lost 4 bases and the J segment 0 bases; nucleotides outside the gene matches: 4. Germline lookup yields CDR1 MNHEY and CDR2 SVGAGI. This CDR3 is 15 amino acids long. The CDR3 sequence: CASSWSDRVNTEAFF. The CDR3 DNA sequence: TGTGCCAGCAGTTGGTCGGACAGGGTGAACACTGAAGCTTTCTTT.

The chain combines TRBV9 with TRBJ2-7; a weak D match, TRBD1 (5 bases). The germline V and J ends were trimmed by 3 bases and 0 bases, with 7 bases remaining between them. Per germline, CDR1 SGDLS and CDR2 YYNGEE. This CDR3 spans 13 amino acids. CDR3 in amino acids: CASSGRDSYEQYF. DNA for the CDR3: TGTGCCAGCAGCGGCAGGGACTCCTACGAGCAGTACTTC.

This chain links TRBV10-3 with TRBJ1-5; weak D call: TRBD1 (6 bases). This CDR3 region has 13 residues. Germline V gives CDR1 ENHRY, CDR2 SYGVKD. Trimming pared 10 bases from V and 4 bases from J, leaving 14 bases between. The CDR3: CATADRKNQPQHF. The CDR3 nucleotides are TGTGCCACCGCTGACAGGAAAAATCAGCCCCAGCATTTT.

The chain combines TRBV2 with TRBJ1-2; 7 bases align to TRBD1. Germline CDR1 and CDR2: SNHLY and FYNNEI. CDR3 length: 15 amino acids. V trimming: 4 bases; J trimming: 6 bases; junction bases outside the gene matches: 11. Here the CDR3 reads CASSVTKLGTDGYTF. CDR3 bases: TGTGCCAGCAGTGTTACAAAACTCGGGACAGATGGCTACACCTTC.

This clone was found once. The rearrangement uses TRBV5-6 and TRBJ2-3, with D perhaps TRBD1 (6 bases). The V end was cut by 2 bases, the J end by 7 bases, with 11 bases between. Germline V CDR1 and CDR2: SGHDT, YYEEEE. The CDR3 loop spans 13 amino acids. CDR3: CASSFNRENTQYF. CDR3 DNA sequence: TGTGCCAGCAGCTTCAACAGGGAGAATACGCAGTATTTT.

V gene TRBV5-8 combines with J gene TRBJ2-2, with TRBD1 as a possible D gene (6 bases). The germline V gene has CDR1 SGHTS and CDR2 YDEGEE. The V gene lost 5 bases and the J gene lost 6 bases, with 14 bases spanning the gap. The CDR3 has 14 residues. The CDR3 sequence: CASRRYRVAGELFF. CDR3 bases: TGTGCCAGCAGGCGATACAGGGTGGCCGGGGAGCTGTTTTTT.

The V gene is TRBV6-1, the J gene TRBJ1-1, with 7 bases fitting TRBD1. The CDR3 is 13 residues long. The V gene's germline CDR1 is MNHNS and CDR2 SASEGT. The V and J ends lost 7 bases and 4 bases, in that order; junction bases with no gene match: 6. The CDR3 region is CASIQGGRTEAFF. The CDR3 DNA follows: TGTGCCAGCATCCAAGGGGGCCGCACTGAAGCTTTCTTT.

V usage is TRBV5-1 and J usage is TRBJ2-1; D is ambiguous. This CDR3 is 13 amino acids long. Germline CDR1 and CDR2: SGHRS and YFSETQ. Trimming took off 0 bases at V and 12 bases at J, with 13 bases between the two ends. The CDR3 loop is CASSLATAIGQFF. CDR3 in DNA: TGCGCCAGCAGCTTGGCCACAGCGATCGGGCAGTTCTTC.

The chain couples TRBV7-3 to TRBJ2-5, with 9 bases that match TRBD1. The CDR3 is made up of 14 amino acids. The junction had 5 bases not matched to a gene; V was cut back by 5 bases and J by 4 bases. Germline lookup yields CDR1 SGHTA and CDR2 FQGTGA. In DNA, the CDR3 is TGTGCCAGCAGCACGACAGGGGGTAGAGAGACCCAGTACTTC. Translation gives CASSTTGGRETQYF.

This clone is a singleton in its sample. The rearrangement uses TRBV10-3 and TRBJ1-5; D may be TRBD1 (5 bases). Germline V gene sequence: CDR1 ENHRY, CDR2 SYGVKD. V dropped 6 bases and J dropped 4 bases, with 13 bases sitting between them. The CDR3 is 14 residues long. The CDR3: CAIRGTATNQPQHF. The CDR3 DNA is TGTGCCATCAGGGGGACGGCAACTAATCAGCCCCAGCATTTT.

The genes are TRBV25-1 and TRBJ1-1; D is uncertain. From germline, CDR1 is MGHDK and CDR2 SYGVNS. The germline V and J ends were trimmed by 4 bases and 5 bases, with 11 bases remaining between them. The CDR3 spans 13 residues. The CDR3 nucleotides read TGTGCCAGCAGTGCGGGCTCGGGGACTGAAGCTTTCTTT. Amino acid sequence: CASSAGSGTEAFF. Supplemented by reference TRBV25-1 and TRBJ1-1, the full variable domain reads EADIYQTPRYLVIGTGKKITLECSQTMGHDKMYWYQQDPGMELHLIHYSYGVNSTEKGDLSSESTVSRIRTEHFPLTLESARPSHTSQYLCASSAGSGTEAFFGQGTRLTVV.

This chain joins TRBV20-1 and TRBJ1-2, with D possibly TRBD1 on 5 matching bases. The CDR3 consists of 11 residues. Germline loops: CDR1 DFQATT, CDR2 SNEGSKA (reference sequence). The V gene lost 1 base and the J gene lost 8 bases, with 8 bases spanning the gap. The CDR3 nucleotides read TGCAGTGCTAGAGTCAGGGACGGCTACACCTTC. This translates into CSARVRDGYTF.

The V call is TRBV29-1, the J call TRBJ2-3; D is unclear. CDR1 is SQVTM, CDR2 ANQGSEA, per germline. This CDR3 has 10 residues. Trimming shortened V by 7 bases and J by 6 bases, and 8 bases separated the two germline ends. CDR3 amino acids: CSADGDTQYF. The DNA for the CDR3 is TGCAGCGCGGACGGGGATACGCAGTATTTT.

This chain connects TRBV30 to TRBJ1-2; tentative D call: TRBD1 (5 bases). Trimming removed 1 base at V and 11 bases at J, with 11 bases between. From germline, CDR1 is GTSNPN and CDR2 SVGIG (reference sequence). This CDR3 region has 11 residues. The CDR3 sequence: CAWSEGRTYTF. The CDR3 DNA follows: TGTGCCTGGAGTGAGGGACGAACATACACCTTC.